The 8 T cell receptor beta chains presented below share a single source sample, sequenced in a study of Ad26.COV2.S vaccination and SARS-CoV-2 variants. Treatment here: 15 to 20 received Ad26.COV2.S at low or high dose, single or two shots; about 5 received placebo; per-sample allocation not given. Day 63 after the first vaccine or placebo injection was the time point for sampling. Sequenced by immunoSEQ multiplex PCR; TCRdb stores in-frame clones only, minus some. The table records roughly 400,000 clones, about nine tenths of them present only once. The starting material was peripheral blood, obtained in a trial of Ad26.COV2.S vaccine versus placebo. Receptors originate from a person between 18 and 65 years old who received the Ad26.COV2.S COVID-19 vaccine or a placebo.

The chain couples TRBV4-3 to TRBJ2-1, with 8 bases identical to TRBD1. CDR3 length equals 16 residues. With V trimmed by 4 bases and J by 4 bases, 9 bases remained unmatched. Germline CDR1 and CDR2: LGHNA and YSLEER. CDR3 in amino acids: CASSPGRTGTYNEQFF. DNA of the CDR3: TGCGCCAGCAGCCCGGGACGGACAGGGACGTACAATGAGCAGTTCTTC.

The chain has TRBV28 and TRBJ2-3; the match to TRBD2 covers 8 bases. The germline gives CDR1 MDHEN, CDR2 SYDVKM. There are 13 residues in the CDR3. The V segment lost 6 bases and the J segment 4 bases; nucleotides outside the gene matches: 3. As DNA, the CDR3 is TGTGCCAGCAGCCCGGGACTAGCAGATACGCAGTATTTT. This gives the protein CASSPGLADTQYF.

The rearrangement links TRBV19 to TRBJ2-6; D ambiguous. CDR1 and CDR2 from the germline V gene are LNHDA and SQIVND (reference sequence). The CDR3 consists of 14 residues. Trimming left V 5 bases short and J 1 base short, with 6 bases between. The CDR3 loop reads CASSGSSGANVLTF. The CDR3 nucleotides are TGTGCCAGTAGTGGGTCTTCTGGGGCCAACGTCCTGACTTTC.

CDR3 DNA sequence: TGTGCCAGTAGTAAGCTTTCTCCAAGCGGGAGGGAGGGCACGCAGTATTTT. It is translated as CASSKLSPSGREGTQYF. The V gene is TRBV19, the J gene TRBJ2-3; TRBD2 matches at 10 bases. The CDR3 is 17 residues long. CDR1 and CDR2 (germline): LNHDA, SQIVND (reference sequence). The ends lost 4 bases at V and 9 bases at J; junction bases unmatched: 16.

A single count supports this clone. This sequence joins TRBV4-2 and TRBJ2-3, with 8 positions matching TRBD2. This CDR3 region has 20 residues. Per germline, CDR1 LGHNA and CDR2 YNFKEQ. V lost 4 bases, J lost 0 bases, and 18 bases stayed unmatched. The CDR3 spells CASSPAVSISTSVSTDTQYF. The CDR3 nucleotides are TGTGCCAGCAGCCCCGCGGTTAGTATTTCGACTAGCGTTAGCACAGATACGCAGTATTTT.

This clone appeared once. The V and J genes are TRBV6-5 and TRBJ2-5; tentative D call: TRBD2 (7 bases). The CDR3 is 16 residues long. CDR1 is MNHEY and CDR2 is SVGAGI in the germline V gene. Trimming stripped 4 bases from V and 5 bases from J, with 20 bases between. DNA of the CDR3: TGTGCCAGCAGTTGGGCAACCCCTCCGGGGGGCGAGACCCAGTACTTC. Its protein product is CASSWATPPGGETQYF.

The chain employs TRBV24-1 and TRBJ2-1; D gene uncertain. V was cut by 6 bases and J by 4 bases, with 6 bases left in between. Germline V gene sequence: CDR1 KGHDR, CDR2 SFDVKD. The CDR3 has 12 amino acids. CDR3 coding DNA: TGTGCCACCAGTCGAGCTTACAATGAGCAGTTCTTC. Translation: CATSRAYNEQFF.

V usage is TRBV6-2 or TRBV6-3 and J usage is TRBJ1-1; D is undetermined. In germline, CDR1 is MNHEY, CDR2 SVGEGT. V was trimmed by 2 bases and J by 10 bases, leaving 11 bases between them. The CDR3 runs to 12 residues. CDR3 protein: CASSYGAGRAFF. For the CDR3, the DNA is TGTGCCAGCAGTTACGGAGCAGGAAGAGCTTTCTTT.